This T cell receptor (beta chain) was recovered during a study of shared clonotypes between healthy human individuals. In the study overall: With ages of 18 to 49, the donors were a couple of women and a few men. The plates for each donor numbered three CD4 naive, three CD4 memory, two CD8 naive and one CD8 memory. Study-level findings and limits: Some naive CD4 clonotypes, 5% to 5.5%, turned up in common across a few donors.

As regards this clone: Its antigen is currently unknown.

Germline values: CDR1 SEHNR, CDR2 FQNEAQ (reference sequence). With 0 bases clipped from V and 5 bases from J, the junction kept 4 bases outside the gene matches. CDR3 size: 15 residues. Sequencing used immunoSEQ multiplex PCR; TCRdb keeps in-frame clones, though not all of them. The sample records about 2.2 million clones, just under 95% being singletons. Selected positively for CCR7 and CD45RO-negative, naive CD8 cells excluded terminally differentiated effector memory CD45RA+ cells. Sample: naive CD8+ T cells from PBMCs. This TCR was recovered from a man aged 18 to 30 in good health. Some clones in this sample may be carry-over from other donors' samples. The chain has TRBV7-9 and TRBJ2-7; 10 nucleotides match TRBD2. As DNA, the CDR3 is TGTGCCAGCAGCTTAGCTCTAGCGGGAGTGAACGAGCAGTACTTC. Amino acid sequence: CASSLALAGVNEQYF.